This is a list of T cell receptor beta chains from one sample in a study of blood T cell repertoires in COVID-19. Sequenced by immunoSEQ multiplex PCR; TCRdb stores in-frame clones only, minus some. The profile shows around 200,000 clones, about nine tenths of them singletons. The sequencing input was peripheral blood. These receptors were taken from a man in his 70s with active or convalescent COVID-19. CDR3s include the opening cysteine and the closing phenylalanine or tryptophan. The D gene is left open where the match is weak. Size values are once, few and many counts, or a class for expanded clones, and some rows have none.

D	V	J	size	DNA	CDR3
TRBD1	TRBV27	TRBJ1-5	-	TGTGCCAGCAGCCGGACAGGGCCGGGGCAGCCCCAGCATTTT	CASSRTGPGQPQHF
-	TRBV19	TRBJ1-1	-	TGTGCCAGTAGTATGGCTTGGCTGAACACTGAAGCTTTCTTT	CASSMAWLNTEAFF
-	TRBV6-5	TRBJ1-4	-	TGTGCCAGCAGTTACTCGTCAGGGGTGTTGGGGGAAAAACTGTTTTTT	CASSYSSGVLGEKLFF
-	TRBV5-6	TRBJ1-1	-	TGTGCCAGCAGCCTGGGCGACAGGCCGTACACTGAAGCTTTCTTT	CASSLGDRPYTEAFF
-	TRBV5-1	TRBJ1-5	-	TGCGCCAGCAGCCTGTCGGGGGGCGGCAATCAGCCCCAGCATTTT	CASSLSGGGNQPQHF
-	TRBV4-1	TRBJ1-2	-	TGCGCCAGCAGCCAGGATGAATGGAGTGGGGCCGGAGACTATGGCTACACCTTC	CASSQDEWSGAGDYGYTF
-	TRBV5-1	TRBJ1-1	-	TGCGCCAGCAGCCCGGGGTTAGGGACTGAAGCTTTCTTT	CASSPGLGTEAFF
TRBD1	TRBV19	TRBJ2-7	few	TGTGCCAGTAGTACGACAGGTGGGACAGGGCCGAGGGAGCAGTACTTC	CASSTTGGTGPREQYF
-	TRBV4-3	TRBJ1-1	few	TGCGCCAGCAGCCACGTCAGGGGCCCCTGGACTGAAGCTTTCTTT	CASSHVRGPWTEAFF
TRBD1	TRBV4-3	TRBJ2-2	-	TGCGCCAGCAGGCGTCGGGACAGGGACACCGGGGAGCTGTTTTTT	CASRRRDRDTGELFF
TRBD1	TRBV6-5	TRBJ2-7	-	TGTGCCAGCAGCTTCCGGGACAGGGGTTACGAGCAGTACTTC	CASSFRDRGYEQYF
-	TRBV27	TRBJ2-1	-	TGTGCCAGCAGTCCCCGCGCCCTTCTCCATGAGCAGTTCTTC	CASSPRALLHEQFF
-	TRBV5-8	TRBJ2-2	-	TGTGCCAAGGGGTGGGGATCGAACACCGGGGAGCTGTTTTTT	CAKGWGSNTGELFF
-	TRBV30	TRBJ1-1	-	TGTGCCTGGAGTGTAGGGGGAAAAAGCACTGAAGCTTTCTTT	CAWSVGGKSTEAFF
TRBD2	TRBV10-3	TRBJ2-7	-	TGTGCCATCAGGGGTAGCGGGGACGAGCAGTACTTC	CAIRGSGDEQYF
TRBD1	TRBV15	TRBJ1-1	-	TGTGCCACCAGCAGAGATGTGGGACAGGGGTTTGAAGCTTTCTTT	CATSRDVGQGFEAFF
TRBD2	TRBV6-2/TRBV6-3	TRBJ2-4	-	TGTGCCAGCAGTACCAGCGGGAGTTACATTCAGTACTTC	CASSTSGSYIQYF
-	TRBV7-9	TRBJ2-2	-	TGTGCCAGCAGCTTAGTACAGGGCCCCACCGGGGAGCTGTTTTTT	CASSLVQGPTGELFF
-	TRBV6-5	TRBJ2-5	-	TGTGCCAGCAGTTACTCTGGCAGCAGGGAGACCCAGTACTTC	CASSYSGSRETQYF
-	TRBV5-1	TRBJ2-1	many	TGCGCCAGCACCGAGGGAGTCGAGCAGTTCTTC	CASTEGVEQFF
-	TRBV11-2	TRBJ1-2	-	TGTGCCAGCAGCCCGCGGGGGCATGGCTACACCTTC	CASSPRGHGYTF
-	TRBV18	TRBJ1-1	-	TGTGCCAGCTCACCGGAGGGAGAAACTGAAGCTTTCTTT	CASSPEGETEAFF
-	TRBV6-1	TRBJ1-1	-	TGTGCCAGCAGCCTACGGAGGGCGAACACTGAAGCTTTCTTT	CASSLRRANTEAFF
TRBD2	TRBV5-1	TRBJ2-2	-	TGCGCCAGCAGCACGGGACTAGCGGGACCCGGGGAGCTGTTTTTT	CASSTGLAGPGELFF
-	TRBV7-2	TRBJ2-5	-	TGTGCCAGCAGCCCCCACCTGGGACTTGGCAAAGAGACCCAGTACTTC	CASSPHLGLGKETQYF